This T cell receptor (beta chain) was sequenced for a study of blood T cell repertoires in COVID-19. The V gene lost 2 bases and the J gene lost 5 bases, with 13 bases spanning the gap. CDR3 length: 14 residues. CDR1 and CDR2 (germline): SEHNR, FQNEAQ (reference sequence). Profiled with immunoSEQ multiplex PCR; TCRdb holds only in-frame clones, not every one. The sample gives about 300,000 clones, around 89% of which show up once; roughly 4.8% is in the top ten. Sequencing input: peripheral blood. The chain links TRBV7-9 to TRBJ2-7, with D possibly being TRBD2 (7 bases). The clonotype originates from a man between 40 and 49 years old with acute or convalescent COVID-19. CDR3 bases: TGTGCCAGCAGCTTATCGGGGGGCACCCACGAGCAGTACTTC. Translated, it gives CASSLSGGTHEQYF.